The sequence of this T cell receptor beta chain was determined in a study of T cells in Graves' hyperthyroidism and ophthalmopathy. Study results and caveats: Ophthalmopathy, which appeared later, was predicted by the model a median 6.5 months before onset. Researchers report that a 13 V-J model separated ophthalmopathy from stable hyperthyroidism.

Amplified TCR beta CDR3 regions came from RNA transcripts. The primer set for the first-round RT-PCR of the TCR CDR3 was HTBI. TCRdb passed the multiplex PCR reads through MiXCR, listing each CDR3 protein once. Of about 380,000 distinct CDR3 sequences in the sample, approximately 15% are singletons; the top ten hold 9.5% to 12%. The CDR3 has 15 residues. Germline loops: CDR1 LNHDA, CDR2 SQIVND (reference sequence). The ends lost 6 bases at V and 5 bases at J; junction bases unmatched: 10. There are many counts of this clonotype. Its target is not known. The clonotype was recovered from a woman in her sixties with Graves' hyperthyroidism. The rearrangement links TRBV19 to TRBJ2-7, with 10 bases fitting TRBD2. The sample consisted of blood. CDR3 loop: CASSPWLAGAHEQYF. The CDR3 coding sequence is TGTGCCAGTAGCCCCTGGCTAGCGGGAGCCCACGAGCAGTACTTC.